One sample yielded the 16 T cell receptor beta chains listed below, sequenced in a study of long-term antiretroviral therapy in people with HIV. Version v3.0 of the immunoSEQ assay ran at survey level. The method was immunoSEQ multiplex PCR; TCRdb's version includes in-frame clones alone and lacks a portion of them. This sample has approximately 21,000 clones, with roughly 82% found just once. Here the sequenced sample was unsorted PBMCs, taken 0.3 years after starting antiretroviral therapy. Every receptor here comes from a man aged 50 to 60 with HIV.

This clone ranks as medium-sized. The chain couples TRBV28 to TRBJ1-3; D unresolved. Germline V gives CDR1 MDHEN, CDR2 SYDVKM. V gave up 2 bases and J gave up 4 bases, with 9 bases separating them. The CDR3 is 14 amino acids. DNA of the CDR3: TGTGCCAGCAGTTTAGTTACCACCGGAAACACCATATATTTT. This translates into CASSLVTTGNTIYF. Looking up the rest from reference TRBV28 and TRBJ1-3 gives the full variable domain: DVKVTQSSRYLVKRTGEKVFLECVQDMDHENMFWYRQDPGLGLRLIYFSYDVKMKEKGDIPEGYSVSREKKERFSLILESASTNQTSMYLCASSLVTTGNTIYFGEGSWLTVV.

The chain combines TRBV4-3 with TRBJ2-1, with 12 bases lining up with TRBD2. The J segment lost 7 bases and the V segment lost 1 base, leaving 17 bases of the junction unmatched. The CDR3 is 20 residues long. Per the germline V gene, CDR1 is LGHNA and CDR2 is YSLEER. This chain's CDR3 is CASSQGVLTSGSAFTNEQFF. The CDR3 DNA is TGCGCCAGCAGCCAAGGGGTATTGACTAGCGGGAGTGCTTTCACAAATGAGCAGTTCTTC.

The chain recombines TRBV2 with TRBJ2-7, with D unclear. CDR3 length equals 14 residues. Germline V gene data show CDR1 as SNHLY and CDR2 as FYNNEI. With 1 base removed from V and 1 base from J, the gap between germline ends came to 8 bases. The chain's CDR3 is CASSEVPGSYEQYF. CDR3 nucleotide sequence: TGTGCCAGCAGTGAAGTACCCGGGTCCTACGAGCAGTACTTC.

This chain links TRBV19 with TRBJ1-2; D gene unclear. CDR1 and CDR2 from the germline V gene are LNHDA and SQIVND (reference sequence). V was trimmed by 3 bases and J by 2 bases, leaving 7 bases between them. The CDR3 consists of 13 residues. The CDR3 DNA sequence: TGTGCCAGTAGTATTTTACTCAACTATGGCTACACCTTC. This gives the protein CASSILLNYGYTF. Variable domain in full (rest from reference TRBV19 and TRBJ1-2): DGGITQSPKYLFRKEGQNVTLSCEQNLNHDAMYWYRQDPGQGLRLIYYSQIVNDFQKGDIAEGYSVSREKKESFPLTVTSAQKNPTAFYLCASSILLNYGYTFGSGTRLTVV.

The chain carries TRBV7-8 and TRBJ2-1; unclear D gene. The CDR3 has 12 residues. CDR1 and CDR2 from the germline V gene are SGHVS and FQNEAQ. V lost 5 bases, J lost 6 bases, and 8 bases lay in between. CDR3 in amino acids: CASSLRGNEQFF. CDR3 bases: TGTGCCAGCAGCCTCCGCGGCAATGAGCAGTTCTTC.

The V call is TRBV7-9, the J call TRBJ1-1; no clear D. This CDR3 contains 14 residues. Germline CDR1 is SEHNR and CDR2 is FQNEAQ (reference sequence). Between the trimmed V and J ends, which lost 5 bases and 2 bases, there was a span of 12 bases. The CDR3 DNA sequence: TGTGCCAGCAGCCCTACCACACCTAACACTGAAGCTTTCTTT. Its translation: CASSPTTPNTEAFF.

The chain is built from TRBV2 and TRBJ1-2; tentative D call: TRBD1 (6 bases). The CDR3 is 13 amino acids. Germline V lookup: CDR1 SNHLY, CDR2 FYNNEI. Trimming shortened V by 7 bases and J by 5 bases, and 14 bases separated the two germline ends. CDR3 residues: CASIPGQGYGYTF. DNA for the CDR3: TGTGCCAGCATTCCGGGGCAGGGGTATGGCTACACCTTC.

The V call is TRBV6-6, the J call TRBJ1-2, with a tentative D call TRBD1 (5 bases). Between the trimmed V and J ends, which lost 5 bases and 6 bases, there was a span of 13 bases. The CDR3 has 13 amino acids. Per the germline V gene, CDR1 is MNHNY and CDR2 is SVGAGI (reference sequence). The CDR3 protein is CASSPGTRHGYTF. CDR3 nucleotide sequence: TGTGCCAGCAGTCCCGGGACCCGTCATGGCTACACCTTC.

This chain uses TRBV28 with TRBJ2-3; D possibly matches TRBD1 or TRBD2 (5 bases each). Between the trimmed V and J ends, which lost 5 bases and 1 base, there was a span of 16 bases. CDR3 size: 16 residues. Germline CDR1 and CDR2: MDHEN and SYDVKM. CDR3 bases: TGTGCCAGCAGTCCCAGAGGGGCCGCCGGCACAGATACGCAGTATTTT. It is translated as CASSPRGAAGTDTQYF.

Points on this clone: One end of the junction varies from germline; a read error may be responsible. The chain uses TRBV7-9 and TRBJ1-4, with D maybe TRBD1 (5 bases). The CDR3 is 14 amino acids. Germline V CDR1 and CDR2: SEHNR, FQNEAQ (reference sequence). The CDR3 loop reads CASSPGRFNENLFF. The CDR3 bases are TGTGCCAGCAGCCCGGGACGGTTCAATGAAAACCTGTTTTTT.

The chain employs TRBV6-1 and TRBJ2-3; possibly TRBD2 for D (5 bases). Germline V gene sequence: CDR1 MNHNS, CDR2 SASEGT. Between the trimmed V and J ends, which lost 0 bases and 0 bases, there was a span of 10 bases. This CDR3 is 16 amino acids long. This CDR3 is CASSEASTTSTDTQYF. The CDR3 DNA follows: TGTGCCAGCAGTGAAGCCTCGACTACTAGCACAGATACGCAGTATTTT.

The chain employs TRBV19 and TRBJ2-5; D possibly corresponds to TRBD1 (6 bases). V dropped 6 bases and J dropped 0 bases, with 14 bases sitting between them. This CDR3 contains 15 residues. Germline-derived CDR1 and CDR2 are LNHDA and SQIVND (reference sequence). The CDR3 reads CASSPPGTYQETQYF. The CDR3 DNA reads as TGTGCCAGTAGCCCCCCGGGGACATACCAAGAGACCCAGTACTTC.

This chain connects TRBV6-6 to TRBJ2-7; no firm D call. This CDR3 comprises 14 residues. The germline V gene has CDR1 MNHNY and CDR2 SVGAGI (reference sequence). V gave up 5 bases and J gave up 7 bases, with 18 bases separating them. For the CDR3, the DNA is TGTGCCAGCAGTCGCACCGACCGGGTGGTGGAGCAGTACTTC. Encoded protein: CASSRTDRVVEQYF.

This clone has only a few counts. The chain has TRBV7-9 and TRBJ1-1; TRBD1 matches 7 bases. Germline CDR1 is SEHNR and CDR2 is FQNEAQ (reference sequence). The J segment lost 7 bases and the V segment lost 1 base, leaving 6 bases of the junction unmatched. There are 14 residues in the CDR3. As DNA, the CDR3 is TGTGCCAGCAGCTTAGGACAGGGAGTGATTGAAGCTTTCTTT. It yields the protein CASSLGQGVIEAFF. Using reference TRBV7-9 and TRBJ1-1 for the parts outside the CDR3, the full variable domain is DTGVSQNPRHKITKRGQNVTFRCDPISEHNRLYWYRQTLGQGPEFLTYFQNEAQLEKSRLLSDRFSAERPKGSFSTLEIQRTEQGDSAMYLCASSLGQGVIEAFFGQGTRLTVV.

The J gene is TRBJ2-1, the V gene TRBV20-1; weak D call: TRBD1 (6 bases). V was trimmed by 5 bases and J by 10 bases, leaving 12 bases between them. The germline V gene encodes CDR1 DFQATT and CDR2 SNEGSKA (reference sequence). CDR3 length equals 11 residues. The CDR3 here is CSALPRGEQFF. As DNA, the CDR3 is TGCAGTGCTCTCCCTAGGGGGGAGCAGTTCTTC.

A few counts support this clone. CDR3 loop: CASSPSPGTGYTF. For the CDR3, the DNA is TGTGCCAGCAGCCCCAGCCCAGGGACTGGCTACACCTTC. J is TRBJ1-2 and V is TRBV7-2; perhaps TRBD1 as D (5 bases). The CDR3 is 13 amino acids. The germline gives CDR1 SGHTA, CDR2 FQGNSA. V dropped 5 bases and J dropped 7 bases, with 14 bases sitting between them.